This T cell receptor (beta chain) was retrieved from a study of T cell responses to AZD1222 COVID-19 vaccine. Study summary: Second-dose intervals of approximately 4 or approximately 12 weeks were pooled. Findings and caveats of the study: Within unmutated variant regions lay the reported targets of nearly half of spike-specific TCRs. The donor group comprised mostly white British people and more females; the analysis possibly underestimated clonal diversity.

The CDR3 spans 13 residues. V was shortened by 11 bases and J by 1 base, with 11 bases between the two germline ends. Comments on this clone: Its specificity is not known.

Sequenced by immunoSEQ multiplex PCR; TCRdb stores in-frame clones only, minus some. Found here are 89,000 or so clones, approximately 83% of them singletons; the top ten hold more than 6%. This receptor was identified in an adult in good health. V is TRBV12-3 or TRBV12-4 and J is TRBJ2-2; D remains ambiguous. Sequences were derived from peripheral blood, sampled on day 0 of AZD1222 vaccination. CDR3 residues: CAGSSWNTGELFF. The DNA of the CDR3 is TGTGCCGGTTCCTCCTGGAACACCGGGGAGCTGTTTTTT.